The clone carrying this T cell receptor (beta chain) was detected many times. The antigen remains unidentified. With iRepertoire HTBI primers and Arm-PCR of CDR3 regions, TCR beta libraries were built. TCRdb processed the multiplex PCR reads anew with MiXCR; each CDR3 protein has one entry. The data show 350,000 to 400,000 distinct CDR3 sequences, 15% to 17% seen once. Indicated time point: newly diagnosed GD, antithyroid drugs for less than 3 months. Making the TCR library involved RNA that had been extracted from PBMCs. The peripheral blood volume drawn was about 10 milliliters, and it was collected into EDTA tubes. The sample belongs to a study of regulatory T cells in long-lasting Graves disease. Whole-study findings and limits: When disease was persistent, TRBV28, TRBJ1-2 and TRBJ2-5 were the favored segments.

The V and J ends lost 5 bases and 4 bases, in that order; junction bases with no gene match: 7. CDR3 length equals 15 residues. V and J are TRBV12-3 or TRBV12-4 and TRBJ1-4; 7 nucleotides align to TRBD1. Specimen: peripheral blood mononuclear cells (PBMCs), collected at new diagnosis, from a patient treated with antithyroid drugs. The sequence was obtained from a female donor with Graves disease. CDR3 loop: CASSGTGTVNEKLFF. The CDR3, as DNA: TGTGCCAGCAGTGGGACCGGGACAGTTAATGAAAAACTGTTTTTT.